These T cell receptor beta chains were read from a single sample in a study of blood T cell repertoires in COVID-19. The method was immunoSEQ multiplex PCR; TCRdb's version includes in-frame clones alone and lacks a portion of them. The table shows roughly 68,000 clones, with about nine tenths occurring only once. The material sequenced was peripheral blood. These receptors were collected from a woman in her sixties with COVID-19, enrolled during active disease. The CDR3 runs from the conserved cysteine through the conserved F or W. The D gene is left open where the match is weak. Some rows have no size entry. The others give once, few or many, or a class for an expanded clone.

j_call,clone_size,d_call,v_call,cdr3_aa,cdr3_nt
TRBJ1-5,-,TRBD1,TRBV4-1,CASSRVPGQGQRPQHF,TGCGCCAGCAGCCGGGTCCCGGGACAGGGACAAAGACCCCAGCATTTT
TRBJ1-2,-,-,TRBV28,CASSFPGDYGYTF,TGTGCCAGCAGTTTCCCAGGGGACTATGGCTACACCTTC
TRBJ1-1,-,-,TRBV5-1,CASGEAENTEAFF,TGCGCCAGTGGTGAGGCGGAGAACACTGAAGCTTTCTTT
TRBJ1-2,once,TRBD1,TRBV6-2/TRBV6-3,CASSPDRGRAYGYTF,TGTGCCAGCAGTCCCGACAGGGGTAGGGCCTATGGCTACACCTTC
TRBJ1-1,-,TRBD1,TRBV27,CASSLAAGGTEAFF,TGTGCCAGCAGTTTAGCGGCAGGGGGGACTGAAGCTTTCTTT
TRBJ2-6,-,-,TRBV5-6,CASSLAGAGANVLTF,TGTGCCAGCAGCTTGGCTGGGGCCGGGGCCAACGTCCTGACTTTC
TRBJ1-6,-,TRBD1,TRBV27,CASSLSPGQSSPLHF,TGTGCCAGCAGTTTATCCCCGGGACAGTCCTCCCCCCTCCACTTT
TRBJ1-2,-,-,TRBV7-9,CASSPTVRGAGNYGYTF,TGTGCCAGCAGCCCGACCGTCCGGGGCGCGGGGAACTATGGCTACACCTTC
TRBJ1-5,-,-,TRBV19,CASSGVQAYQPQHF,TGTGCCAGTAGCGGCGTTCAGGCGTACCAGCCCCAGCATTTT
TRBJ1-1,-,TRBD1,TRBV14,CASSRQGWDTEAFF,TGTGCCAGCAGTCGACAGGGTTGGGACACTGAAGCTTTCTTT
TRBJ2-1,-,-,TRBV24-1,CATAQYNEQFF,TGTGCCACCGCGCAATACAATGAGCAGTTCTTC
TRBJ2-7,-,-,TRBV27,CASATQGPHVYEQYF,TGTGCCAGCGCTACACAGGGCCCCCACGTTTACGAGCAGTACTTC
TRBJ2-3,-,-,TRBV6-5,CASSYSTSYTQYF,TGTGCCAGCAGTTACTCAACTTCCTATACGCAGTATTTT
TRBJ1-2,-,-,TRBV2,CASKDSLGAGYTF,TGTGCCAGCAAGGACAGCCTTGGGGCTGGCTACACCTTC
TRBJ2-3,-,TRBD2,TRBV9,CASSVGVAGGGNTQYF,TGTGCCAGCAGCGTAGGGGTAGCGGGGGGTGGAAATACGCAGTATTTT
TRBJ1-1,few,-,TRBV29-1,CSGGAVIAEAFF,TGCAGCGGTGGGGCAGTAATTGCTGAAGCTTTCTTT
TRBJ1-4,-,-,TRBV18,CASSPRGPNEKLFF,TGTGCCAGCTCACCCAGGGGCCCTAATGAAAAACTGTTTTTT
TRBJ2-1,-,-,TRBV19,CASRVGSSYNEQFF,TGTGCCAGTAGAGTCGGGAGCTCCTACAATGAGCAGTTCTTC
TRBJ2-7,-,-,TRBV7-9,CASSRALGRTEYEQYF,TGTGCCAGCAGCCGAGCGCTCGGTCGAACGGAATACGAGCAGTACTTC
TRBJ2-1,-,-,TRBV9,CASSVLGLPNEQFF,TGTGCCAGCAGCGTCCTCGGACTACCCAATGAGCAGTTCTTC
TRBJ1-4,-,TRBD1,TRBV4-2,CASSQERQGGEKLFF,TGTGCCAGCAGCCAAGAAAGACAGGGGGGTGAAAAACTGTTTTTT
TRBJ2-7,-,TRBD2,TRBV7-9,CASSLVGSGGAFGNEQYF,TGTGCCAGCAGCTTAGTCGGTAGCGGGGGGGCCTTTGGAAACGAGCAGTACTTC
TRBJ2-7,few,-,TRBV6-2/TRBV6-3,CASSYGPYEQYF,TGTGCCAGCAGTTACGGGCCCTACGAGCAGTACTTC
TRBJ1-1,-,TRBD1,TRBV9,CASSAGTGRTEAFF,TGTGCCAGCAGCGCCGGGACAGGACGGACTGAAGCTTTCTTT
TRBJ2-3,-,-,TRBV28,CASSSFSEARSTDTQYF,TGTGCCAGCAGTTCATTTAGCGAAGCCCGAAGCACAGATACGCAGTATTTT
TRBJ2-1,-,-,TRBV11-3,CASGPGVEQFF,TGTGCCAGCGGCCCGGGGGTAGAGCAGTTCTTC
TRBJ2-7,-,-,TRBV4-1,CASSQETGLGVEQYF,TGCGCCAGCAGCCAAGAGACGGGCCTCGGGGTCGAGCAGTACTTC
TRBJ2-1,-,-,TRBV7-2,CASSLDESSSYNEQFF,TGTGCCAGCAGCTTAGATGAATCGAGCTCCTACAATGAGCAGTTCTTC
TRBJ2-3,-,-,TRBV18,CASSPRPTGTDTQYF,TGTGCCAGCTCACCCCGCCCCACAGGCACAGATACGCAGTATTTT
TRBJ2-3,-,TRBD2,TRBV5-6,CASSARVAGAYTQYF,TGTGCCAGCAGTGCCAGAGTTGCGGGAGCTTATACGCAGTATTTT
TRBJ2-7,-,TRBD1,TRBV28,CASISGTGLYEQYF,TGTGCCAGTATTTCCGGGACAGGGCTTTACGAGCAGTACTTC
TRBJ2-2,-,-,TRBV19,CASSREKANTGELFF,TGTGCCAGTAGTAGGGAGAAGGCTAACACCGGGGAGCTGTTTTTT
TRBJ1-5,-,-,TRBV7-9,CASSGQYSNQPQHF,TGTGCCAGCAGCGGACAGTATAGCAATCAGCCCCAGCATTTT
TRBJ1-3,-,-,TRBV28,CASSLLQGNTIYF,TGTGCCAGCAGTTTATTACAGGGAAACACCATATATTTT
TRBJ2-5,-,-,TRBV12-3/TRBV12-4,CASRRYQETQYF,TGTGCCAGCAGACGGTACCAAGAGACCCAGTACTTC
TRBJ1-1,-,-,TRBV6-2/TRBV6-3,CASSYRGMGTEAFF,TGTGCCAGCAGTTACAGGGGTATGGGAACTGAAGCTTTCTTT
TRBJ1-6,-,-,TRBV10-2,CASSDQGQSSPLHF,TGCGCCAGCAGTGACCAGGGGCAGAGTTCACCCCTCCACTTT
TRBJ1-1,-,-,TRBV4-3,CASSPFWQANTEAFF,TGCGCCAGCAGCCCCTTTTGGCAGGCGAACACTGAAGCTTTCTTT
TRBJ2-2,-,TRBD1,TRBV9,CASSAQGQGVGELFF,TGTGCCAGCAGCGCCCAAGGCCAGGGGGTCGGGGAGCTGTTTTTT
TRBJ1-5,few,TRBD1,TRBV15,CATSGQTGVNQPQHF,TGTGCCACCAGCGGCCAGACAGGGGTAAATCAGCCCCAGCATTTT
TRBJ2-1,-,-,TRBV24-1,CATYSADDNEQFF,TGTGCCACCTACAGTGCCGACGACAATGAGCAGTTCTTC
TRBJ2-2,few,-,TRBV9,CASSSLGGTGELFF,TGTGCCAGCAGCTCATTGGGGGGTACCGGGGAGCTGTTTTTT
TRBJ2-5,-,TRBD1,TRBV19,CASSHLGQYQETQYF,TGTGCCAGTAGCCATCTGGGACAGTATCAAGAGACCCAGTACTTC